Presented here are 22 T cell receptor beta chains from one specimen sequenced in a study of shared clonotypes between healthy human individuals. The repertoire was sequenced with immunoSEQ multiplex PCR; TCRdb's copy has only in-frame clones and lacks some. The sample consists of 2 million to 2.5 million clones, more than 85% of them appearing once. Positive CCR7 selection of CD45RO-negative cells yielded the naive CD8 cells, and terminally differentiated effector memory CD45RA+ cells were excluded. The sequencing input was naive CD8+ T cells from PBMCs. Source of these receptors: a man aged 18 to 29 in good health. Some clones in this sample may be carry-over from other donors' samples.

About this clone: The sample holds other DNA sequences that translate to the same CDR3. V usage is TRBV5-1 and J usage is TRBJ2-7; unclear D gene. The CDR3 is made up of 13 amino acids. Deletions cut 0 bases from V and 4 bases from J, with 8 bases between. The germline V gene encodes CDR1 SGHRS and CDR2 YFSETQ. CDR3 DNA: TGCGCCAGCAGCTTGGAGGTTGGGTACGAGCAGTACTTC. It yields the protein CASSLEVGYEQYF.

Worth noting for this clone: Within the sample, other DNA sequences also encode this same CDR3. The CDR3 protein is CASSSGLAGYEQYF. For the CDR3, the DNA is TGTGCCAGCAGCTCGGGACTAGCGGGGTACGAGCAGTACTTC. The chain recombines TRBV7-2 with TRBJ2-7; 13 positions agree with TRBD2. J gave up 4 bases and V 4 bases, and 1 base lay outside the gene matches. From germline, CDR1 is SGHTA and CDR2 FQGNSA. The CDR3 is 14 residues long.

The V gene is TRBV4-2, the J gene TRBJ1-5; 10 bases line up with TRBD1. J was trimmed by 4 bases and V by 3 bases; bases with no gene match: 9. The germline V gene has CDR1 LGHNA and CDR2 YNFKEQ. This CDR3 is built from 17 residues. The CDR3, as DNA: TGTGCCAGCAGCCAGATTAGGCGGGACAGGGGAAATCAGCCCCAGCATTTT. Protein sequence: CASSQIRRDRGNQPQHF.

The chain couples TRBV5-1 to TRBJ2-3; possible D gene TRBD1, 6 bases. Germline CDR1 is SGHRS and CDR2 is YFSETQ. This CDR3 region has 15 residues. Trimming took 3 bases from V and 0 from J, leaving 11 bases between them. The CDR3 region is CASSSGTTSTDTQYF. In DNA, the CDR3 is TGCGCCAGCAGCTCAGGGACAACTAGCACAGATACGCAGTATTTT.

The chain uses TRBV7-9 and TRBJ2-1; D uncertain. Germline-derived CDR1 and CDR2 are SEHNR and FQNEAQ (reference sequence). The V end was cut by 5 bases, the J end by 9 bases, with 11 bases between. The CDR3 consists of 12 residues. As DNA, the CDR3 is TGTGCCAGCAGCCCGTCCGGTTTTGAGCAGTTCTTC. Protein sequence: CASSPSGFEQFF.

This chain connects TRBV5-5 to TRBJ1-5, with a possible D match to TRBD1 (5 bases). The CDR3 has 13 residues. The germline CDR1 and CDR2 sequences are SGHKS and YYEKEE (reference sequence). With 5 bases removed from V and 6 bases from J, the gap between germline ends came to 12 bases. The CDR3 protein is CASSWGGTQPQHF. For the CDR3, the DNA is TGTGCCAGCAGTTGGGGGGGGACTCAGCCCCAGCATTTT.

This clone is a singleton in its sample. J is TRBJ2-7 and V is TRBV27; no clear D gene. The CDR3 extends over 14 amino acids. Germline V gene sequence: CDR1 MNHEY, CDR2 SMNVEV (reference sequence). The V and J ends lost 5 bases and 2 bases respectively, with 13 bases between them. The CDR3 protein is CASSPQGRTYEQYF. The CDR3 region has the DNA TGTGCCAGCAGTCCCCAAGGGCGGACCTACGAGCAGTACTTC.

The chain is built from TRBV10-2 and TRBJ2-7, with D unclear. Deletions cut 2 bases from V and 6 bases from J, with 11 bases between. Per germline, CDR1 WSHSY and CDR2 SAAADI. This CDR3 comprises 13 residues. CDR3 nucleotides: TGCGCCAGCAGTGAGGGACGGCGCTTCGAGCAGTACTTC. Its protein product is CASSEGRRFEQYF.

The rearrangement joins TRBV11-2 to TRBJ1-1, with 9 bases lining up with TRBD1. Germline CDR1 reads SGHAT; CDR2 reads FQNNGV. CDR3 length: 16 amino acids. The trim removed 5 bases at V and 6 bases at J, leaving 13 bases unmatched. The CDR3 DNA reads TGTGCCAGCAGCAAAGATTACAGGGGGCTTTTTTCTGAAGCTTTCTTT. This codes for CASSKDYRGLFSEAFF. Variable domain in full (rest from reference TRBV11-2 and TRBJ1-1): EAGVAQSPRYKIIEKRQSVAFWCNPISGHATLYWYQQILGQGPKLLIQFQNNGVVDDSQLPKDRFSAERLKGVDSTLKIQPAKLEDSAVYLCASSKDYRGLFSEAFFGQGTRLTVV.

The V gene is TRBV6-1, the J gene TRBJ1-1; no definite D call. Germline V gene sequence: CDR1 MNHNS, CDR2 SASEGT. The CDR3 has 15 amino acids. The ends were cut back, 4 bases at V and 1 base at J, with 13 bases in the middle. DNA for the CDR3: TGTGCCAGCAGTGGTACGTATGGCCGGAACACTGAAGCTTTCTTT. It yields the protein CASSGTYGRNTEAFF.

The chain joins TRBV16 to TRBJ2-7; D is unclear. Trimming shortened V by 0 bases and J by 7 bases, and 25 bases separated the two germline ends. This CDR3 is 18 amino acids long. The V gene's germline CDR1 is KGHSY and CDR2 FQNENV. CDR3: CASSQSVYIVDGSLEQYF. DNA of the CDR3: TGTGCCAGCAGCCAATCAGTTTACATCGTGGACGGCTCTTTAGAGCAGTACTTC.

Regarding this clone: The sample carries other DNA sequences with the same CDR3. V gene TRBV28 combines with J gene TRBJ2-1, with D possibly matching TRBD1 (6 bases). The CDR3 covers 12 residues. Germline V gene sequence: CDR1 MDHEN, CDR2 SYDVKM. V dropped 2 bases and J dropped 7 bases, with 6 bases sitting between them. The CDR3 nucleotides read TGTGCCAGCAGTTTAAGGGGGAATGAGCAGTTCTTC. It translates to CASSLRGNEQFF.

This chain's CDR3 is CASSPRTANQETQYF. The CDR3 nucleotides read TGTGCCAGTAGTCCCCGGACAGCCAACCAAGAGACCCAGTACTTC. This chain connects TRBV19 to TRBJ2-5; the D gene is possibly TRBD1 (6 bases). V lost 5 bases and J lost 0, with 13 bases in between. The CDR3 covers 15 residues. Germline-derived CDR1 and CDR2 are LNHDA and SQIVND (reference sequence).

V and J are TRBV27 and TRBJ1-1; D is unclear. CDR1 is MNHEY, CDR2 SMNVEV, per germline (reference sequence). CDR3 size: 14 residues. V was pared by 6 bases and J by 4 bases, with 15 bases between. In nucleotides, the CDR3 is TGTGCCAGCAGCCCCTCTCACTCCAGCACTGAAGCTTTCTTT. Its translation is CASSPSHSSTEAFF.

This chain joins TRBV7-9 and TRBJ1-3; D is unclear. The CDR3 spans 16 residues. The germline CDR1 and CDR2 sequences are SEHNR and FQNEAQ (reference sequence). Trimming left V 4 bases short and J 4 bases short, with 17 bases between. The CDR3 here is CASSSRPASWGNTIYF. CDR3 nucleotide sequence: TGTGCCAGCAGCTCTAGACCTGCCTCGTGGGGAAACACCATATATTTT.

This chain connects TRBV5-4 to TRBJ1-1; D is uncertain. This CDR3 region has 12 residues. From germline, CDR1 is SGHNT and CDR2 YYREEE (reference sequence). Trimming removed 3 bases from V and 5 bases from J, with 8 bases in between. DNA of the CDR3: TGTGCCAGCAGCTCGGGGTGGACTGAAGCTTTCTTT. Protein sequence: CASSSGWTEAFF.

This clone was observed a single time. The rearrangement uses TRBV5-8 and TRBJ2-4; no clear D gene. The CDR3 consists of 14 residues. The germline V gene encodes CDR1 SGHTS and CDR2 YDEGEE. Between the trimmed V and J ends, which lost 4 bases and 0 bases, there was a span of 8 bases. CDR3 in amino acids: CASSTRLAKNIQYF. The CDR3 coding sequence is TGTGCCAGCAGCACAAGACTAGCCAAAAACATTCAGTACTTC.

The J gene is TRBJ2-7, the V gene TRBV6-6; TRBD1 or TRBD2 may be the D gene (5 bases each). CDR3 length equals 15 residues. V was shortened by 2 bases and J by 3 bases, with 14 bases between the two germline ends. Germline CDR1 and CDR2: MNHNY and SVGAGI (reference sequence). CDR3 sequence (DNA): TGTGCCAGCAGTTACGAGGGGAGTTCGGGCTACGAGCAGTACTTC. It encodes CASSYEGSSGYEQYF.

The V and J genes are TRBV5-1 and TRBJ2-7, with a tentative D call TRBD1 (6 bases). Germline V CDR1 and CDR2: SGHRS, YFSETQ. The CDR3 runs to 13 residues. With 2 bases removed from V and 3 bases from J, the gap between germline ends came to 9 bases. CDR3 sequence (DNA): TGCGCCAGCAGCTTAGGGGACAACTACGAGCAGTACTTC. It encodes CASSLGDNYEQYF.

The chain uses TRBV28 and TRBJ2-4, with D tentatively TRBD2 (6 bases). There are 17 residues in the CDR3. The V gene lost 6 bases and the J gene lost 0 bases, with 18 bases spanning the gap. Germline CDR1 is MDHEN and CDR2 is SYDVKM. CDR3 sequence reads: CASRRILAGPAKNIQYF. DNA for the CDR3: TGTGCCAGCAGGCGAATACTAGCCGGTCCAGCCAAAAACATTCAGTACTTC.

The rearrangement links TRBV19 to TRBJ2-7, with 9 bases lining up with TRBD2. The CDR3 runs 15 residues. Germline V CDR1 and CDR2: LNHDA, SQIVND (reference sequence). With 3 bases clipped from V and 4 bases from J, the junction kept 7 bases outside the gene matches. CDR3: CASSIPREGRYEQYF. The DNA of the CDR3 is TGTGCCAGTAGTATTCCGCGGGAGGGCCGGTACGAGCAGTACTTC.

V gene TRBV19 combines with J gene TRBJ2-3; the D gene is possibly TRBD1 (6 bases). V was pared by 3 bases and J by 4 bases, with 14 bases between. The CDR3 has 15 amino acids. Germline CDR1 reads LNHDA; CDR2 reads SQIVND (reference sequence). The CDR3 is CASSIAGDNADTQYF. CDR3 nucleotide sequence: TGTGCCAGTAGTATCGCAGGGGATAACGCAGATACGCAGTATTTT.